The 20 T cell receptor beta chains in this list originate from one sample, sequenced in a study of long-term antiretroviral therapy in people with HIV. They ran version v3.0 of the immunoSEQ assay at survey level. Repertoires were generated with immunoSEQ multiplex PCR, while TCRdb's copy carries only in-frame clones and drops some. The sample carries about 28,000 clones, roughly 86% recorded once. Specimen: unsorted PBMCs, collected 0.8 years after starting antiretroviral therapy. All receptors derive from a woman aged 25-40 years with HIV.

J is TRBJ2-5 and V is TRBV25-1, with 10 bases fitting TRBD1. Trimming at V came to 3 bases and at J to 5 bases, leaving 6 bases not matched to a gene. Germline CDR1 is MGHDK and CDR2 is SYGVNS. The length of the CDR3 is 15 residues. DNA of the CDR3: TGTGCCAGCAGTGACCCGGGACAGGGGCGTGAGACCCAGTACTTC. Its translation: CASSDPGQGRETQYF.

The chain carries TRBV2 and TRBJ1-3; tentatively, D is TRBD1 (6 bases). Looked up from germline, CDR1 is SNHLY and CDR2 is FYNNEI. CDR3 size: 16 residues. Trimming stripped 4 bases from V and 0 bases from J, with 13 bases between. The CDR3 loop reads CASSARGAGSGNTIYF. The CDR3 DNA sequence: TGTGCCAGCAGTGCTCGGGGGGCGGGCTCTGGAAACACCATATATTTT.

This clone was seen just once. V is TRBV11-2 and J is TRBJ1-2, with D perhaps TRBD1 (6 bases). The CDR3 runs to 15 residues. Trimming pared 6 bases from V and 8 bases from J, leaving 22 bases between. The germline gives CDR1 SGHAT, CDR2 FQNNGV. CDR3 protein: CASSKRAWGAGGYTF. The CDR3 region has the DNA TGTGCCAGCAGTAAAAGGGCTTGGGGGGCGGGCGGCTACACCTTC.

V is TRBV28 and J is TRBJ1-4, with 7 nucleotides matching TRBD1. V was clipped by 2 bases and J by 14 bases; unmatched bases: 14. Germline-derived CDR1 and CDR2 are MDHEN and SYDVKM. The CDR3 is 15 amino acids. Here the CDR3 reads CASSLPGAGDRSLFF. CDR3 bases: TGTGCCAGCAGTTTACCCGGAGCTGGGGACAGAAGCCTGTTTTTT.

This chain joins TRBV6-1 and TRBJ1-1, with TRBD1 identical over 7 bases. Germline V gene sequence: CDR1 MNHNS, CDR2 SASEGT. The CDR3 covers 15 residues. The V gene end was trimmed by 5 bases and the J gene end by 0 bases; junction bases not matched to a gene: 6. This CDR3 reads CASSSGQNLNTEAFF. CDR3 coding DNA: TGTGCCAGCAGTTCGGGACAGAACTTGAACACTGAAGCTTTCTTT.

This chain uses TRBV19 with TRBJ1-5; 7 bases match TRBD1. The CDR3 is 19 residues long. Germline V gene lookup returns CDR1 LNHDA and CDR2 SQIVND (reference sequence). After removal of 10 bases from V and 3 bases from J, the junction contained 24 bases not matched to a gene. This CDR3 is CATGQSNPAGALLNQPQHF. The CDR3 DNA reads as TGTGCCACGGGACAGTCCAATCCGGCCGGGGCATTGCTCAATCAGCCCCAGCATTTT. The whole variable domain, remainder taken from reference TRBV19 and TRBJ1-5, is DGGITQSPKYLFRKEGQNVTLSCEQNLNHDAMYWYRQDPGQGLRLIYYSQIVNDFQKGDIAEGYSVSREKKESFPLTVTSAQKNPTAFYLCATGQSNPAGALLNQPQHFGDGTRLSIL.

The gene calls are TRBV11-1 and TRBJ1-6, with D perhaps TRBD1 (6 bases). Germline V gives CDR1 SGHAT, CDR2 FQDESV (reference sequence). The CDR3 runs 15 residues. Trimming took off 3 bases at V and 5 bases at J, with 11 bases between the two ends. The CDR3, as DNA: TGTGCCAGCAGCTTCGTGGGGACAAATAATTCACCCCTCCACTTT. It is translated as CASSFVGTNNSPLHF.

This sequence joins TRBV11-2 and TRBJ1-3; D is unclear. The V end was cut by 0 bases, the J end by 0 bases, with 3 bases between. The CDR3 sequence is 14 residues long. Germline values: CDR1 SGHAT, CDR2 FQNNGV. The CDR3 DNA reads TGTGCCAGCAGCTTAGAACCCTCTGGAAACACCATATATTTT. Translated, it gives CASSLEPSGNTIYF.

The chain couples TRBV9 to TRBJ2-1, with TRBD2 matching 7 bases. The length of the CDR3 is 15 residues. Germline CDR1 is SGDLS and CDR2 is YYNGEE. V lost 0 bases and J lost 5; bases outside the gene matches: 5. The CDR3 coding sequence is TGTGCCAGCAGCGTAGGTGGCCTAGCGGACAATGAGCAGTTCTTC. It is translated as CASSVGGLADNEQFF.

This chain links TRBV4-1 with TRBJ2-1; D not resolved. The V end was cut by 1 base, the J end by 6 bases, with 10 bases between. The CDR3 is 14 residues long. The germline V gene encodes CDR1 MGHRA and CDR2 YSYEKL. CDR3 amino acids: CASSQVQAVNEQFF. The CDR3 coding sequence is TGCGCCAGCAGCCAAGTTCAGGCCGTCAATGAGCAGTTCTTC.

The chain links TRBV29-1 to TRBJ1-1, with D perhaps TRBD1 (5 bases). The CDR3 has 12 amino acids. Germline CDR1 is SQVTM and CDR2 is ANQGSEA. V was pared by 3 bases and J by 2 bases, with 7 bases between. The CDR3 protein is CSVDTGNTEAFF. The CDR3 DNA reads TGCAGCGTTGATACAGGAAACACTGAAGCTTTCTTT.

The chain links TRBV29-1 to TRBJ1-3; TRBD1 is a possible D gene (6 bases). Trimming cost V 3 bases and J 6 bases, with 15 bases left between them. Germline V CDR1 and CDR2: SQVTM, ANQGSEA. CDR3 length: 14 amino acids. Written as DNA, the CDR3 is TGCAGCGTTGACGGCCCAGGGGCGGTAAACACCATATATTTT. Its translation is CSVDGPGAVNTIYF.

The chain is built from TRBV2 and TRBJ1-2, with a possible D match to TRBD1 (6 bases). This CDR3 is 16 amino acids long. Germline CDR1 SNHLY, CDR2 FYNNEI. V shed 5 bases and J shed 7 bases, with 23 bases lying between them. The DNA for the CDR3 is TGTGCCAGCAGTCGGGGGAGGACACAGGAGGGGGGTGGCTACACCTTC. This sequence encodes CASSRGRTQEGGGYTF.

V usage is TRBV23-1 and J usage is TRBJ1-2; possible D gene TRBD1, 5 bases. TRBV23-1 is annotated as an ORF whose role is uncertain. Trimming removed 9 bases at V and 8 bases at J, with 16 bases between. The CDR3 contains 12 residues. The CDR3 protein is CARPSDTGGYTF. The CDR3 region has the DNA TGCGCCAGACCATCCGACACAGGCGGCTACACCTTC.

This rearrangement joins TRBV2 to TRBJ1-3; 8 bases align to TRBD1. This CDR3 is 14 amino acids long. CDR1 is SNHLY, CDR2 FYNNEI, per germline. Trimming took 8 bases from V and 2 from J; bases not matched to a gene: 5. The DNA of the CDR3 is TGTGCCAGCCTTATACAGGGGGCTGGAAACACCATATATTTT. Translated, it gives CASLIQGAGNTIYF.

CDR3 nucleotides: TGTGCCAGCAGCTTGGAGTTCACAGATACGCAGTATTTT. Translated: CASSLEFTDTQYF. This chain links TRBV7-9 with TRBJ2-3; no clear D gene. CDR1 SEHNR and CDR2 FQNEAQ come from the germline V gene (reference sequence). V was shortened by 3 bases and J by 2 bases, with 6 bases between the two germline ends. The CDR3 contains 13 residues.

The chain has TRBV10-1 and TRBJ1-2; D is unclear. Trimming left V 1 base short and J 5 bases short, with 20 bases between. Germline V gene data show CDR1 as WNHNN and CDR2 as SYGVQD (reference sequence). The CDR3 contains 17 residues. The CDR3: CASSEFLWQVLSYGYTF. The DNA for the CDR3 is TGCGCCAGCAGTGAGTTTTTGTGGCAGGTCCTTTCTTATGGCTACACCTTC.

CDR3 residues: CAITPGQKNTEAFF. The CDR3 DNA sequence: TGTGCCATCACCCCGGGACAGAAAAACACTGAAGCTTTCTTT. V and J are TRBV10-3 and TRBJ1-1; TRBD1 agrees at 7 bases. The J segment lost 2 bases and the V segment lost 7 bases, leaving 7 bases of the junction unmatched. The CDR3 is 14 amino acids. CDR1 is ENHRY, CDR2 SYGVKD, per germline.

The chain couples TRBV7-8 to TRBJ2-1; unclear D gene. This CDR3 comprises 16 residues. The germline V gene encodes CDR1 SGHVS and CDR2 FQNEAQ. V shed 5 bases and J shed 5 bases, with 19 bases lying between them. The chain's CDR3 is CASSQRGDPRDNEQFF. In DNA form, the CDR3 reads TGTGCCAGCAGCCAGAGAGGAGACCCTAGGGACAATGAGCAGTTCTTC.

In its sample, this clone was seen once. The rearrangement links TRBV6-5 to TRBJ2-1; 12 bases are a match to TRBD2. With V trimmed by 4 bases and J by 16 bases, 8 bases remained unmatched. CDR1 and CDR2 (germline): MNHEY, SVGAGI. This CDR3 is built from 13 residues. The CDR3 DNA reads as TGTGCCAGCAGTTCGATTCTAGCGGGGGGGCTATTCTTC. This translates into CASSSILAGGLFF.